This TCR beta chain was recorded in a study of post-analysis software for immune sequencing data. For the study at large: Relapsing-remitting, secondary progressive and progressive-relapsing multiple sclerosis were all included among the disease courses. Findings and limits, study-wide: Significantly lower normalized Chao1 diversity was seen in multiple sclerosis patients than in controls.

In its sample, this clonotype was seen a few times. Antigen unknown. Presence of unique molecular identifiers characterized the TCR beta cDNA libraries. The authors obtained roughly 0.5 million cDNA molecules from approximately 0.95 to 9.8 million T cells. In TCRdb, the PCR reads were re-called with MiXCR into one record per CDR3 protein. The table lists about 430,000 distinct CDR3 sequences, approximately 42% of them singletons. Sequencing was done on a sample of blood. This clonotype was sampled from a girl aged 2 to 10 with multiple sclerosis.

The chain's CDR3 is CASSSTSGRVAAETQYF. The CDR3 DNA follows: TGTGCCAGCAGCTCGACTAGCGGGAGGGTTGCTGCTGAGACCCAGTACTTC. V and J are TRBV7-8 and TRBJ2-5, with TRBD2 matching over 14 bases. The CDR3 loop spans 17 amino acids. Germline-derived CDR1 and CDR2 are SGHVS and FQNEAQ. Trimming removed 4 bases from V and 5 bases from J; junction bases left unmatched: 9. The full variable domain, with the rest looked up from reference TRBV7-8 and TRBJ2-5, is GAGVSQSPRYKVAKRGQDVALRCDPISGHVSLFWYQQALGQGPEFLTYFQNEAQLDKSGLPSDRFFAERPEGSVSTLKIQRTQQEDSAVYLCASSSTSGRVAAETQYFGPGTRLLVL.